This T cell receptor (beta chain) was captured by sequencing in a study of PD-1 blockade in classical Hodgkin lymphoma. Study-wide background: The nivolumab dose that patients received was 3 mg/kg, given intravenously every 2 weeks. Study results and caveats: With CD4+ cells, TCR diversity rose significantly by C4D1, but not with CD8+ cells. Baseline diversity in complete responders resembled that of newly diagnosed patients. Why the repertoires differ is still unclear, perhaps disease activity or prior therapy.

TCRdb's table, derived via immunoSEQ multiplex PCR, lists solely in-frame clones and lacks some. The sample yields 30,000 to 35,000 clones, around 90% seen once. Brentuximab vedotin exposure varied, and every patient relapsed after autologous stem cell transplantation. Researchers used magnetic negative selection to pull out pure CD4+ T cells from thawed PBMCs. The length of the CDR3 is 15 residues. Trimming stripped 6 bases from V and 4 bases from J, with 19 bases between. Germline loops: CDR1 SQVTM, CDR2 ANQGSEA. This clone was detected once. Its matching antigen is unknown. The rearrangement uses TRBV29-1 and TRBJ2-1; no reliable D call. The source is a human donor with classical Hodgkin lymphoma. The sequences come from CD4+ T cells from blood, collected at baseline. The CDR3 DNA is TGCAGCGTCGCCGTGGCGACTGTACAGTACAATGAGCAGTTCTTC. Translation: CSVAVATVQYNEQFF.